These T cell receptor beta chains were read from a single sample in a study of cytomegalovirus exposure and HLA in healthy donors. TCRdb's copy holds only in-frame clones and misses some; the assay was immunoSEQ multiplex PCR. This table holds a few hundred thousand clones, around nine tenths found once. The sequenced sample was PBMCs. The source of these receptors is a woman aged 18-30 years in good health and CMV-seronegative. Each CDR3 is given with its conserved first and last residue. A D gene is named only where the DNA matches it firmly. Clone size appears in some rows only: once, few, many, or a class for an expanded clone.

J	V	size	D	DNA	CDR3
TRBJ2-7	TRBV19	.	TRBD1	TGTGCCAGTAGTCGCGGGACAGGGTCCAACGAGCAGTACTTC	CASSRGTGSNEQYF
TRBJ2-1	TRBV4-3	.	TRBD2	TGCGCCAGCAGCCAGGCTGGCTGGGGGGGACCCTACAATGAGCAGTTCTTC	CASSQAGWGGPYNEQFF
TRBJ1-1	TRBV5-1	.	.	TGCGCCAGCAGCTTGTCCCCTGCGGGGAACACTGAAGCTTTCTTT	CASSLSPAGNTEAFF
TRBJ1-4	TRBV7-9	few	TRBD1	TGTGCCAGCAGTCAAGCCGGGACAGGGGGTGATGAAAAACTGTTTTTT	CASSQAGTGGDEKLFF
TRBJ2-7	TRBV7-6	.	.	TGTGCCAGCAGCCTTAAACCGGGACAAAACTACGAGCAGTACTTC	CASSLKPGQNYEQYF
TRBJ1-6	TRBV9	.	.	TGTGCCAGCAGCGGACAAACAGGGTTTAATTCACCCCTCCACTTT	CASSGQTGFNSPLHF
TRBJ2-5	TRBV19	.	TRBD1	TGTGCCAGTAGTCCACCTAGGACAGGGAGGGAGACCCAGTACTTC	CASSPPRTGRETQYF
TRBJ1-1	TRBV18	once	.	TGTGCCAGCTCACCACGGCTACAGATGGGCACTGAAGCTTTCTTT	CASSPRLQMGTEAFF
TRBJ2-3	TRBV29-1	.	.	TGCAGCGTTGAGGGGCAGGGTGGGGATACGCAGTATTTT	CSVEGQGGDTQYF
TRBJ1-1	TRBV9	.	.	TGTGCCAGCAGCGTAGATTCGGTAGAAATGAACACTGAAGCTTTCTTT	CASSVDSVEMNTEAFF
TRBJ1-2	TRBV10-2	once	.	TGCGCCAGCGACCCTTCAGGGTATGGCTACACCTTC	CASDPSGYGYTF
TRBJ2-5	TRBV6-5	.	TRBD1	TGTGCCAGCAGTTACCCGTCAGGGGGCGAGATTGGGACCCAGTACTTC	CASSYPSGGEIGTQYF
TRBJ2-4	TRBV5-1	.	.	TGCGCCAGCAGCCCGACCGTAGCGGTAGCCAAAAACATTCAGTACTTC	CASSPTVAVAKNIQYF
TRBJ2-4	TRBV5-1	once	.	TGCGCCAGCAGCCTGTTGACAGGTGGGGGCAAAAACATTCAGTACTTC	CASSLLTGGGKNIQYF
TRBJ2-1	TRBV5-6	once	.	TGTGCCAGCAGCTTGGCGGGGGGCGGCATTAAGAATGAGCAGTTCTTC	CASSLAGGGIKNEQFF
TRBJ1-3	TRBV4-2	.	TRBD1	TGTGCCAGCAGCCAAGATTGGGCAGGGGGGTACTCTGGAAACACCATATATTTT	CASSQDWAGGYSGNTIYF
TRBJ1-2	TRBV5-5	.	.	TGTGCCAGCAGCTGGGACATAGGACAGCCATCTAGAACCTACACCTTC	CASSWDIGQPSRTYTF
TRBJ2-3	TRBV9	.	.	TGTGCCAGCAGTCTCGCGGCCCGGAGGACAGATACGCAGTATTTT	CASSLAARRTDTQYF
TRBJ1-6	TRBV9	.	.	TGTGCCAGCAGCGTAGGCGGGGCTTATAATTCACCCCTCCACTTT	CASSVGGAYNSPLHF
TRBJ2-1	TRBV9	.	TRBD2	TGTGCCAGCAGCGTAGGCGCGAGCGGGGAGGTTTCCGGGGAGCAGTTCTTC	CASSVGASGEVSGEQFF
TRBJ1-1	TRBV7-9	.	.	TGTGCCAGCAGCCGGGCGGGCTTGACTGAAGCTTTCTTT	CASSRAGLTEAFF
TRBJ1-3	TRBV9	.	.	TGTGCCAGCAGCGTAGCTACCAGGGTGGCTGGAAACACCATATATTTT	CASSVATRVAGNTIYF
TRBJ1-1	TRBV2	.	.	TGTGCCAGCAGGGCAGGGAAATTCACTGAAGCTTTCTTT	CASRAGKFTEAFF
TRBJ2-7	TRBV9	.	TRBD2	TGTGCCAGCAGCGTTCGTGGCGGGGGGGCCTACGAGCAGTACTTC	CASSVRGGGAYEQYF
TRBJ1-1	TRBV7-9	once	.	TGTGCCAGCAGCTCACCCCCAGGGGAAGCTTTCTTT	CASSSPPGEAFF
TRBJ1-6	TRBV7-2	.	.	TGTGCCAGCAGACCCCCGGGGGAGAATTCACCCCTCCACTTT	CASRPPGENSPLHF
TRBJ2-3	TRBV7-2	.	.	TGTGCCAGCAGCGCACAGGGCGCAGATACGCAGTATTTT	CASSAQGADTQYF
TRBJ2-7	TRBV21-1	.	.	TGTGCCAGCAGCAAAGTTGGGAGTCAGGGGGACACCTACGAGCAGTACTTC	CASSKVGSQGDTYEQYF
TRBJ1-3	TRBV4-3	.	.	TGCGCCAGCAGCCAAGGTTTCAGGGGCGCTGGAAACACCATATATTTT	CASSQGFRGAGNTIYF
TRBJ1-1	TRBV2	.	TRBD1	TGTGCCAGCAGTGGACAGGGAATGAACACTGAAGCTTTCTTT	CASSGQGMNTEAFF
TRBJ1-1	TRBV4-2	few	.	TGTGCCAGCAGCCATGCGGGAATGAACACTGAAGCTTTCTTT	CASSHAGMNTEAFF
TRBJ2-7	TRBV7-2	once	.	TGTGCCAGCAGCGGAATACAGGTTCCCTACGAGCAGTACTTC	CASSGIQVPYEQYF
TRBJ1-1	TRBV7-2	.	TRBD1	TGTGCCAGCAGCTCCTCCGGGACAGGGGACACTGAAGCTTTCTTT	CASSSSGTGDTEAFF
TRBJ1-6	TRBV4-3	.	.	TGCGCCAGCAGCCAAGTGGGCTCTTCACCCCTCCACTTT	CASSQVGSSPLHF
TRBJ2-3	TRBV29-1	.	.	TGCAGCGTACCAGGGGCGGGGGGCACAGATACGCAGTATTTT	CSVPGAGGTDTQYF
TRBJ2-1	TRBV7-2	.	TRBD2	TGTGCCAGCAGCATAACTAGCGGGGGCACCTACAATGAGCAGTTCTTC	CASSITSGGTYNEQFF
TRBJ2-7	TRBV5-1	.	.	TGCGCCAGCAGCTCCAGGACTGGACCCTACGAGCAGTACTTC	CASSSRTGPYEQYF
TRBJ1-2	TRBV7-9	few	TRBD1	TGTGCCAGCAGCCTCGGGACAGGGGATCGTGGCTACACCTTC	CASSLGTGDRGYTF
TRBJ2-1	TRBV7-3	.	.	TGTGCCAGCAGCCCCTCCTTCGGGGGAAAAAATGAGCAGTTCTTC	CASSPSFGGKNEQFF
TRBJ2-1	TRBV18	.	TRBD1	TGTGCCAGCTCACCAACAGGGGGCGTTTTGAATGAGCAGTTCTTC	CASSPTGGVLNEQFF
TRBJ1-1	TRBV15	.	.	TGTGCCACCAGCAGAGATTTTATGAACACTGAAGCTTTCTTT	CATSRDFMNTEAFF
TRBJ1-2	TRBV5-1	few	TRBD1	TGCGCCAGCAGGACCGACAGGGATCATGGCTACACCTTC	CASRTDRDHGYTF